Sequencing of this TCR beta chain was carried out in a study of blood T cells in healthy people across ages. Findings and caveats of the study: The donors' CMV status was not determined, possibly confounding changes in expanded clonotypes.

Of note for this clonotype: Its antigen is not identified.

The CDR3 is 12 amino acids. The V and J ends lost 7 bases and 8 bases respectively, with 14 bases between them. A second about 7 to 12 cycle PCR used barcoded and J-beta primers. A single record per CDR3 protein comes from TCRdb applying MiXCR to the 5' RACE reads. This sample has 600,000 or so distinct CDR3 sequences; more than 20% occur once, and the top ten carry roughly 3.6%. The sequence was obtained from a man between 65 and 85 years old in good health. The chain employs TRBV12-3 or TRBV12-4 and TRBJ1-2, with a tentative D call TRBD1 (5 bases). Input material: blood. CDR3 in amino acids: CASTSGGVGYTF. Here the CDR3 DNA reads TGTGCCAGCACATCGGGGGGAGTCGGCTACACCTTC.